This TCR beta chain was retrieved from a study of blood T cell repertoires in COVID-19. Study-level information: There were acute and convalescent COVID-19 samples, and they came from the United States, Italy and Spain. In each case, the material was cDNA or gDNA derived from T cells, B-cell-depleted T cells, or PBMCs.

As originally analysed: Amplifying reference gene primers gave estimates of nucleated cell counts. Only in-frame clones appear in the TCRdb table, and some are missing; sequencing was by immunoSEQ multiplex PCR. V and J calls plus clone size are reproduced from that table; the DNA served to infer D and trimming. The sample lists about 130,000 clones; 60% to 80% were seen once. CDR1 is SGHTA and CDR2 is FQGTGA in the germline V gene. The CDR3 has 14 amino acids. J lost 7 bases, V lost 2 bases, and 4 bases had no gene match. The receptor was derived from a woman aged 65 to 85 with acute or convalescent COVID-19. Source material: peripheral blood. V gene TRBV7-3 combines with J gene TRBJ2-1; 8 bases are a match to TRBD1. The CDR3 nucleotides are TGTGCCAGCAGCTTAGACAGGGGAGGTAATGAGCAGTTCTTC. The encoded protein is CASSLDRGGNEQFF.